The following is a T cell receptor beta chain sequence with its context. The antigen is not known. Following a re-call of the 5' RACE reads, TCRdb has one entry per CDR3 protein and lacks DNA. Its table records some 110,000 distinct CDR3 sequences. Germline assignment: CDR1 SEHNR and CDR2 FQNEAQ (reference sequence). The CDR3 has 15 residues. The sample is drawn from a study of T cells expressing NK-cell markers. Study-level information: The TCR beta repertoires were obtained from sorted CD3+CD56+NKG2C+, CD3+CD56+NKG2C- and CD3+CD56-NKG2C+ T cells. Overall study results and limits: Researchers report these clonotypes also headed the CD3+CD56-NKG2C+ fraction in several donors.

The V and J genes are TRBV7-9 and TRBJ1-4; there is no DNA to check the TCRdb D call of TRBD1. Input material: blood T cells: a sorted CD56 or NKG2C T cell subset, CD4+ or CD8+ T cells, or bulk PBMC T cells (not recorded which). This sequence originates from a woman aged 18 to 75 in good health. CDR3: CASSLVGTGNEKLFF. Combining the CDR3 with reference TRBV7-9 and TRBJ1-4 gives the whole variable domain DTGVSQNPRHKITKRGQNVTFRCDPISEHNRLYWYRQTLGQGPEFLTYFQNEAQLEKSRLLSDRFSAERPKGSFSTLEIQRTEQGDSAMYLCASSLVGTGNEKLFFGSGTQLSVL.